The source of this T cell receptor (beta chain) is a study of blood T cell repertoires in COVID-19. Study information: Sites in the United States, Italy and Spain provided acute and convalescent COVID-19 samples.

In the study's own analysis: Nucleated cell number was recorded as an estimate derived from reference gene primer amplification. This table comes from immunoSEQ multiplex PCR, and its TCRdb copy is limited to in-frame clones, with some not included. The DNA was the basis for D and trimming; V, J and clone size are from that table. The sample holds 73,000 or so clones, about nine tenths seen once. V lost 0 bases and J 0 bases, leaving 17 bases between the germline ends. The CDR3 extends over 19 amino acids. Germline CDR1 is MNHEY and CDR2 is SVGEGT. The TCR was taken from a man under 40 with acute or convalescent COVID-19. Sequences were obtained from peripheral blood. V is TRBV6-2 or TRBV6-3 and J is TRBJ2-2; D ambiguous. The DNA for the CDR3 is TGTGCCAGCAGTTACTCCCCCTCCAGCGATCTCCCGAACACCGGGGAGCTGTTTTTT. Its protein product is CASSYSPSSDLPNTGELFF.